One sample yielded the 27 T cell receptor beta chains listed below, sequenced in a study of cytomegalovirus exposure and HLA in healthy donors. The table came from immunoSEQ multiplex PCR; TCRdb's copy has only in-frame clones and leaves some out. This sample has about 250,000 clones; roughly 87% occur once, and the top ten carry around 12%. The sequenced sample consisted of PBMCs. Receptors originate from a young man in good health and CMV-seropositive.

V usage is TRBV6-1 and J usage is TRBJ2-7, with a possible D match to TRBD1 (6 bases). Per the germline V gene, CDR1 is MNHNS and CDR2 is SASEGT. V was shortened by 5 bases and J by 0 bases, with 8 bases between the two germline ends. The CDR3 covers 13 residues. The CDR3 DNA follows: TGTGCCAGCAGTTCAGGGGCCTCCTACGAGCAGTACTTC. Translating it yields CASSSGASYEQYF.

The chain has TRBV2 and TRBJ2-7, with a weak D call TRBD1 (6 bases). This CDR3 region has 14 residues. Germline CDR1 reads SNHLY; CDR2 reads FYNNEI. The germline V and J ends were trimmed by 10 bases and 0 bases, with 16 bases remaining between them. CDR3 amino acids: CATVGHLSSYEQYF. Here the CDR3 DNA reads TGTGCCACCGTGGGACATTTAAGCTCCTACGAGCAGTACTTC.

The chain links TRBV9 to TRBJ1-2, with D perhaps matching TRBD1 (5 bases). The germline V gene encodes CDR1 SGDLS and CDR2 YYNGEE. V was trimmed by 4 bases and J by 0 bases, leaving 16 bases between them. This CDR3 comprises 16 residues. The CDR3 sequence is CASSSPRDGPNYGYTF. The CDR3 nucleotides are TGTGCCAGCAGCTCCCCGAGGGACGGTCCTAACTATGGCTACACCTTC.

This chain links TRBV18 with TRBJ2-7, with 8 bases lining up with TRBD2. The germline gives CDR1 KGHSH, CDR2 LQKENI. Trimming took 6 bases from V and 0 from J; bases not matched to a gene: 7. CDR3 length: 15 amino acids. CDR3 sequence: CASSPGRGDSYEQYF. The DNA of the CDR3 is TGTGCCAGCTCGCCTGGGCGGGGGGACTCCTACGAGCAGTACTTC.

CDR3 residues: CASSELVRNRLNQPQHF. CDR3 coding DNA: TGTGCCAGCAGTGAACTGGTTCGGAACAGGCTCAATCAGCCCCAGCATTTT. This chain joins TRBV2 and TRBJ1-5; D may be TRBD1 (5 bases). Germline values: CDR1 SNHLY, CDR2 FYNNEI. V was shortened by 2 bases and J by 3 bases, with 17 bases between the two germline ends. CDR3 length equals 17 residues.

The rearrangement uses TRBV4-2 and TRBJ2-2, with 10 bases aligning to TRBD2. The CDR3 is 17 residues long. V dropped 4 bases and J dropped 2; count of bases not matched to a gene: 7. CDR1 is LGHNA, CDR2 YNFKEQ, per germline. CDR3 loop: CASSPWTSGENTGELFF. DNA for the CDR3: TGTGCCAGCAGCCCCTGGACTAGCGGAGAAAACACCGGGGAGCTGTTTTTT.

V gene TRBV27 combines with J gene TRBJ2-7, with 7 bases aligning to TRBD1. Germline V lookup: CDR1 MNHEY, CDR2 SMNVEV (reference sequence). The CDR3 runs to 15 residues. Trimming took 5 bases from V and 2 from J; bases not matched to a gene: 9. In DNA form, the CDR3 reads TGTGCCAGCAGTCCGACACCGACAGGGACCTACGAGCAGTACTTC. It specifies CASSPTPTGTYEQYF.

This clone has only a few counts. The V and J genes are TRBV28 and TRBJ1-5; tentatively, D is TRBD1 (5 bases). Germline V gene lookup returns CDR1 MDHEN and CDR2 SYDVKM. This CDR3 is 13 amino acids long. V lost 6 bases to trimming and J lost 5 bases, with 11 bases between them. CDR3 nucleotides: TGTGCCAGCAGAACCGACAGATATCAGCCCCAGCATTTT. Translating gives CASRTDRYQPQHF. The whole variable domain, filled in from reference TRBV28 and TRBJ1-5, reads DVKVTQSSRYLVKRTGEKVFLECVQDMDHENMFWYRQDPGLGLRLIYFSYDVKMKEKGDIPEGYSVSREKKERFSLILESASTNQTSMYLCASRTDRYQPQHFGDGTRLSIL.

V and J are TRBV27 and TRBJ2-3; the D is unclear. Trimming took 6 bases from V and 2 from J, leaving 21 bases between them. This CDR3 has 17 amino acids. Germline CDR1 reads MNHEY; CDR2 reads SMNVEV (reference sequence). CDR3 coding DNA: TGTGCCAGCAGCCCGTTTTTGAGTGCCGTGAACACAGATACGCAGTATTTT. Encoded protein: CASSPFLSAVNTDTQYF.

This chain uses TRBV30 with TRBJ2-3; 9 bases fit TRBD2. The CDR3 covers 13 residues. The germline gives CDR1 GTSNPN, CDR2 SVGIG (reference sequence). This CDR3 reads CVLQAGGGDTQYF. The CDR3 DNA reads TGTGTCTTACAAGCGGGAGGTGGGGATACGCAGTATTTT. The variable domain in full, completed from reference TRBV30 and TRBJ2-3, reads SQTIHQWPATLVQPVGSPLSLECTVEGTSNPNLYWYRQAAGRGLQLLFYSVGIGQISSEVPQNLSASRPQDRQFILSSKKLLLSDSGFYLCVLQAGGGDTQYFGPGTRLTVL.

The rearrangement joins TRBV6-6 to TRBJ2-2; D possibly corresponds to TRBD1 (8 bases). Trimming took 6 bases from V and 5 from J, leaving 16 bases between them. The germline V gene has CDR1 MNHNY and CDR2 SVGAGI (reference sequence). This CDR3 region has 15 residues. CDR3 in DNA: TGTGCCAGCAGAGTAGACAGGGGAGGGACCGGGGAGCTGTTTTTT. It specifies CASRVDRGGTGELFF.

V gene TRBV18 combines with J gene TRBJ2-5; 10 bases are a match to TRBD2. The CDR3 totals 15 residues. Germline CDR1 is KGHSH and CDR2 is LQKENI. V was clipped by 4 bases and J by 2 bases; unmatched bases: 4. CDR3 nucleotide sequence: TGTGCCAGCTCACGAACACTAGCGGGACAAGAGACCCAGTACTTC. Protein product: CASSRTLAGQETQYF.

The CDR3 sequence: CASSLRTSNQPQHF. Written as DNA, the CDR3 is TGTGCCAGCAGTTTGAGGACTAGCAATCAGCCCCAGCATTTT. The chain uses TRBV27 and TRBJ1-5; no clear D gene. V lost 3 bases and J 0 bases, leaving 6 bases between the germline ends. CDR3 length equals 14 residues. From germline, CDR1 is MNHEY and CDR2 SMNVEV (reference sequence).

This chain links TRBV27 with TRBJ2-7; 10 bases align to TRBD1. The CDR3 sequence is 15 residues long. CDR1 MNHEY and CDR2 SMNVEV come from the germline V gene (reference sequence). Trimming took 6 bases from V and 6 from J; bases not matched to a gene: 11. The CDR3 loop reads CASRPRAGTGVEQYF. CDR3 DNA: TGTGCCAGCAGGCCACGGGCCGGGACAGGGGTCGAGCAGTACTTC.

The gene calls are TRBV9 and TRBJ1-5; the D is unclear. There are 11 residues in the CDR3. Germline lookup yields CDR1 SGDLS and CDR2 YYNGEE. V lost 4 bases to trimming and J lost 4 bases, with 3 bases between them. CDR3 bases: TGTGCCAGCAGCCCTAATCAGCCCCAGCATTTT. Protein sequence: CASSPNQPQHF.

The CDR3 spells CASSDVGGPADTQYF. CDR3 in DNA: TGTGCCAGCAGCGACGTGGGGGGACCAGCAGATACGCAGTATTTT. This sequence joins TRBV7-3 and TRBJ2-3; maybe TRBD2 (6 bases). Germline V gene data show CDR1 as SGHTA and CDR2 as FQGTGA. This CDR3 region has 15 residues. The V end lost 5 bases, the J end lost 4 bases, and 16 bases lay between the germline ends.

This chain joins TRBV5-5 and TRBJ1-2; TRBD1 is a possible D gene (5 bases). CDR1 SGHKS and CDR2 YYEKEE come from the germline V gene (reference sequence). Trimming pared 2 bases from V and 3 bases from J, leaving 5 bases between. The CDR3 is 12 residues long. The CDR3 bases are TGTGCCAGCAGCTTAGGGGACTATGGCTACACCTTC. It translates to CASSLGDYGYTF.

The J gene is TRBJ2-7, the V gene TRBV2, with D perhaps TRBD2 (6 bases). CDR1 is SNHLY and CDR2 is FYNNEI in the germline V gene. The CDR3 contains 13 residues. The ends were cut back, 2 bases at V and 5 bases at J, with 10 bases in the middle. In DNA form, the CDR3 reads TGTGCCAGCAGTGAATGGGGGGACCACGAGCAGTACTTC. Amino acid sequence: CASSEWGDHEQYF.

This clone is large by share. This sequence joins TRBV6-1 and TRBJ2-7, with TRBD2 matching over 10 bases. V gave up 2 bases and J gave up 5 bases; unmatched junction bases: 9. Germline V gene lookup returns CDR1 MNHNS and CDR2 SASEGT. The CDR3 length is 16 residues. The DNA of the CDR3 is TGTGCCAGCAGTGAATACCAGCGGGAGGGAAGGGACGAGCAGTACTTC. Translation gives CASSEYQREGRDEQYF.

This chain joins TRBV5-1 and TRBJ2-7; no reliable D call. The V end lost 5 bases, the J end lost 0 bases, and 9 bases lay between the germline ends. The CDR3 runs to 13 residues. CDR1 is SGHRS and CDR2 is YFSETQ in the germline V gene. The CDR3 loop reads CASSSDPSYEQYF. The CDR3 bases are TGCGCCAGCAGTTCAGATCCCTCCTACGAGCAGTACTTC.

V is TRBV6-5 and J is TRBJ2-5; a weak D match, TRBD1 (7 bases). V lost 6 bases, J lost 5 bases, and 10 bases lay in between. CDR3 length: 12 residues. Germline-derived CDR1 and CDR2 are MNHEY and SVGAGI. The CDR3 protein is CASRSGGETQYF. The CDR3 nucleotides are TGTGCCAGCAGATCAGGGGGGGAGACCCAGTACTTC.

The V and J genes are TRBV7-2 and TRBJ2-3, with a possible D match to TRBD1 (5 bases). Germline V gene data show CDR1 as SGHTA and CDR2 as FQGNSA. This CDR3 is built from 14 residues. V was shortened by 5 bases and J by 3 bases, with 12 bases between the two germline ends. The CDR3 DNA reads TGTGCCAGCAGCCTAAGGGGCGGAACAGATACGCAGTATTTT. Translation: CASSLRGGTDTQYF.

The chain combines TRBV2 with TRBJ1-3; tentative D call: TRBD1 (5 bases). The CDR3 runs 13 residues. Trimming shortened V by 0 bases and J by 14 bases, and 14 bases separated the two germline ends. Germline V lookup: CDR1 SNHLY, CDR2 FYNNEI. The DNA of the CDR3 is TGTGCCAGCAGTGAAGCACAGGAGATTGCCTTATATTTT. This encodes CASSEAQEIALYF.

The chain carries TRBV7-7 and TRBJ1-5; D is unclear. Germline V gene data show CDR1 as SSHAT and CDR2 as FNYEAQ (reference sequence). The CDR3 runs 13 residues. Trimming removed 3 bases from V and 1 base from J, with 4 bases in between. The CDR3 nucleotides read TGTGCCAGCAGCTTGGACAGCAATCAGCCCCAGCATTTT. This sequence encodes CASSLDSNQPQHF.

The chain carries TRBV30 and TRBJ1-2; D is unclear. Looked up from germline, CDR1 is GTSNPN and CDR2 is SVGIG (reference sequence). The CDR3 is 12 residues long. Trimming pared 1 base from V and 7 bases from J, leaving 10 bases between. The chain's CDR3 is CAWSGPGVGYTF. The CDR3 DNA follows: TGTGCCTGGAGTGGGCCTGGGGTTGGCTACACCTTC.

The V and J genes are TRBV27 and TRBJ2-1; no firm D call. Deletions cut 3 bases from V and 2 bases from J, with 23 bases between. The CDR3 runs 19 residues. Looked up from germline, CDR1 is MNHEY and CDR2 is SMNVEV (reference sequence). The CDR3 protein is CASSFGFSDGPTPYNEQFF. As DNA, the CDR3 is TGTGCCAGCAGTTTCGGGTTCTCAGACGGACCAACCCCCTACAATGAGCAGTTCTTC.

The chain is built from TRBV6-6 and TRBJ2-3, with no clear D. The CDR3 length is 13 residues. Germline assignment: CDR1 MNHNY and CDR2 SVGAGI (reference sequence). V was cut by 2 bases and J by 2 bases, with 5 bases left in between. Here the CDR3 DNA reads TGTGCCAGCAGTTACGCAACCACAGATACGCAGTATTTT. Its protein product is CASSYATTDTQYF.